This T cell receptor beta chain was documented in a study of human T cells and chemical hapten exposure. As for the study in general: Patch testing placed 0.01% DPC on the upper back, with readings at 6 days. Points from the study as a whole: Against controls, expanded TCRs gave rise to significantly more large CDR3 similarity clusters.

V was pared by 10 bases and J by 0 bases, with 15 bases between. CDR3 length: 15 residues. Germline V gene sequence: CDR1 ENHRY, CDR2 SYGVKD. Time point given: pre-sensitization, week 0. Treatment in this sample: therapeutic diphenylcyclopropenone sensitization with weekly scalp DPC. People who gave samples had alopecia, were 18 to 70 years old, and were suitable for DPC. Unfractionated whole blood yielded the extracted total RNA. This clonotype was counted ten times or more. Its antigen is unknown. TCRdb analysed the RACE reads with MiXCR anew, one entry per CDR3 protein. The sample shows fewer than 350,000 distinct CDR3 sequences, 7.5% to 9% of them seen only once.

V usage is TRBV10-3 and J usage is TRBJ2-2; a weak D match, TRBD1 (5 bases). This clonotype was obtained from a man aged 18-30 years with alopecia areata. Some clones in this sample may be carry-over from other donors' samples. The source material was whole blood, sampled in connection with sensitization to the hapten diphenylcyclopropenone (DPC). CDR3 loop: CATTVARANTGELFF. CDR3 DNA: TGTGCCACTACGGTTGCCAGGGCGAACACCGGGGAGCTGTTTTTT.